This TCR beta chain appears in the sequencing data of a study of a mutant IDH1 vaccine in newly diagnosed glioma. Specified time point: week 47, end of study. The study gave 300 ug of mutant IDH1 20-mer peptide per vaccine dose, with topical imiquimod. Measured with immunoSEQ multiplex PCR; TCRdb has only the in-frame clones, and not every one. The table has around 100,000 clones, roughly 89% seen once; the top ten hold around 0.77%. In the case of this clone: Its antigen is not known. A read error may account for a junction end that differs from germline.

The CDR3 runs 14 residues. Germline V gives CDR1 SSHAT, CDR2 FNYEAQ (reference sequence). The rearrangement uses TRBV7-7 and TRBJ2-1; 7 bases are a match to TRBD1. This sample comprised PBMCs, obtained from a glioma patient whose treatment included an IDH1 peptide vaccine. This TCR derives from a woman aged 45-59 years with glioma. The CDR3 loop is CASSLAGTANEQFF. The CDR3 DNA is TGTGCTAGCAGCTTAGCCGGGACAGCTAATGAGCAGTTCTTC.